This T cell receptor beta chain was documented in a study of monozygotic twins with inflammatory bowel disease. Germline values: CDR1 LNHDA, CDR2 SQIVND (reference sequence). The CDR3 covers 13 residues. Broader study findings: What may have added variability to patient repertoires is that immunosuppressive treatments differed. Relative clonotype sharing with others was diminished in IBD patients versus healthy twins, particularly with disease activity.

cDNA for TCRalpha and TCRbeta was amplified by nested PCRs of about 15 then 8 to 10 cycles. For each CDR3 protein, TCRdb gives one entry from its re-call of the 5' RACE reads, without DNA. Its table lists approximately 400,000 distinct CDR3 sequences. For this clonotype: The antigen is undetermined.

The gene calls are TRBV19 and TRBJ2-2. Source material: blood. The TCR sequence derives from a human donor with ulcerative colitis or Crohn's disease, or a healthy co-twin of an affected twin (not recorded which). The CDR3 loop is CASNLDYTGELFF.